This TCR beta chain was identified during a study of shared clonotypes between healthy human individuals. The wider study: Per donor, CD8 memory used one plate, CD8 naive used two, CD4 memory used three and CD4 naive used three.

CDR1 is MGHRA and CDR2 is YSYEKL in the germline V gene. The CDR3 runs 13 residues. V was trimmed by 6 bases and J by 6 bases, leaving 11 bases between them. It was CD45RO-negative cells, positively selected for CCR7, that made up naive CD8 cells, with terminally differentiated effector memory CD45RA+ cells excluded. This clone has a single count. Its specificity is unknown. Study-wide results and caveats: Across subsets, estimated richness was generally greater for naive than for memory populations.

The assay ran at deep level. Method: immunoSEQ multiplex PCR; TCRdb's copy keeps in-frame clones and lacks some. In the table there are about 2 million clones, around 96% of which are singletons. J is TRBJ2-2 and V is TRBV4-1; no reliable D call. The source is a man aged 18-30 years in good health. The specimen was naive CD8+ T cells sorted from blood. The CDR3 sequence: CASSYLGPGELFF. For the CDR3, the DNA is TGCGCCAGCAGTTACCTAGGGCCCGGGGAGCTGTTTTTT.